Here is one T cell receptor beta chain with its context. Some clones are missing from TCRdb's copy, which holds only in-frame ones; the method was immunoSEQ multiplex PCR. Of some 20,000 clones listed, 70% to 90% are singletons. This entry comes from a study of T cell changes during pregnancy in multiple sclerosis. V was pared by 4 bases and J by 5 bases, with 5 bases of the junction left unmatched. The CDR3 has 14 amino acids. From germline, CDR1 is SNHLY and CDR2 FYNNEI. The chain couples TRBV2 to TRBJ1-1; 9 bases agree with TRBD1. The source material was CD8+ T cells from peripheral blood mononuclear cells, sampled after pregnancy. This clonotype originated in a female donor in good health, enrolled as a control in a pregnancy study. CDR3 amino acids: CASSGDRARTEAFF. As DNA, the CDR3 is TGTGCCAGCAGTGGGGACAGGGCTAGGACTGAAGCTTTCTTT.